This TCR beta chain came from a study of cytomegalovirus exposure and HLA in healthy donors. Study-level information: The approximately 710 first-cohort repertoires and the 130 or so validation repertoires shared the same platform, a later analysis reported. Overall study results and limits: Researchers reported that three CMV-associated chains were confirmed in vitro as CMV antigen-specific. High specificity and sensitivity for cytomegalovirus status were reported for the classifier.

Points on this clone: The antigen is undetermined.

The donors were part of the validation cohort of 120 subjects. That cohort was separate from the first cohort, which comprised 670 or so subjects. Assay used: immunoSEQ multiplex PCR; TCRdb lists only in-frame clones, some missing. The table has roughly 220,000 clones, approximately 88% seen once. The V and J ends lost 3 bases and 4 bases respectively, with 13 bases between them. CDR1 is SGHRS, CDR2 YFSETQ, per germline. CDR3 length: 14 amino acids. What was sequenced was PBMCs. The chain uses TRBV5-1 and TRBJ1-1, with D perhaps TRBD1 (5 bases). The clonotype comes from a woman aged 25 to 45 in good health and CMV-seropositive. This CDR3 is CASSSTGGGTEAFF. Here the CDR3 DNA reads TGCGCCAGCAGCTCGACGGGGGGAGGCACTGAAGCTTTCTTT.